This TCR beta chain stems from a study of identical twins. The CDR3 runs 16 residues. Germline V CDR1 and CDR2: MNHEY, SVGAGI. Trimming cost V 2 bases and J 4 bases; bases outside gene matches: 6. TCRdb called the 5' RACE reads again in MiXCR, with one record for every CDR3 protein. Of 450,000 to 500,000 distinct CDR3 sequences listed, more than 13% are singletons. A further study also used this sample, focusing on yellow fever vaccine responses in identical twins.

Material: CD4+ T cells sorted from blood. This rearrangement joins TRBV6-5 to TRBJ2-2; 8 nucleotides agree with TRBD2. This clonotype originated in a woman under 30 in good health. In DNA form, the CDR3 reads TGTGCCAGCAGTTACGGATCCGGACTAGCCACCGGGGAGCTGTTTTTT. It translates to CASSYGSGLATGELFF.